This entry features one T cell receptor beta chain sequence. The germline CDR1 and CDR2 sequences are GTSNPN and SVGIG (reference sequence). Trimming removed 0 bases at V and 2 bases at J, with 14 bases between. This CDR3 has 15 amino acids. Assay used: immunoSEQ multiplex PCR; TCRdb lists only in-frame clones, some missing. The sample has just under 150,000 clones, about 86% seen once. The data originate from a study of T cell responses to AZD1222 COVID-19 vaccine. The sequence was collected from an adult who received the AZD1222 COVID-19 vaccine. The specimen comprised peripheral blood, sampled 28 days after the second AZD1222 dose. This chain links TRBV30 with TRBJ2-7, with D perhaps TRBD1 (5 bases). The CDR3 protein is CAWSVGPRTTYEQYF. CDR3 nucleotides: TGTGCCTGGAGTGTCGGGCCAAGGACAACCTACGAGCAGTACTTC.